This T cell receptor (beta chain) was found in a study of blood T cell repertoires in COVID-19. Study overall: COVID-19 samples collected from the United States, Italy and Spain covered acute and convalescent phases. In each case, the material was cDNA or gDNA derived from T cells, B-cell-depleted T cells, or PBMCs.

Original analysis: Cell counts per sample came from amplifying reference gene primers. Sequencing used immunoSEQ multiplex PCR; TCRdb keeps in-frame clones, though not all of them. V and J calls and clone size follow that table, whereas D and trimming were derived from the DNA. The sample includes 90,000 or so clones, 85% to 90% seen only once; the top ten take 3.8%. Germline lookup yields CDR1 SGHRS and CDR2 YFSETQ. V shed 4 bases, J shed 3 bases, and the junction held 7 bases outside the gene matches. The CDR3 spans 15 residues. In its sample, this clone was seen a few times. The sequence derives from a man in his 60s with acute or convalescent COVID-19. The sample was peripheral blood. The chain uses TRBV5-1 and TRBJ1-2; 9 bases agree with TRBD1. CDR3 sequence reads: CASSKDRGGHYGYTF. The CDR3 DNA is TGCGCCAGCAGCAAGGACAGGGGAGGCCACTATGGCTACACCTTC.